The clone carrying this T cell receptor (beta chain) was seen more than once but under ten times. Its antigen is unidentified. This sample is drawn from a study of T cell repertoires in cytomegalovirus infection. Looking at the study overall: Indications came from public TCR beta signatures; they pointed to CMV infection and to a matching HLA type.

Trimming stripped 5 bases from V and 7 bases from J, with 9 bases between. Per germline, CDR1 SGHTA and CDR2 FQGNSA. The CDR3 is made up of 12 amino acids. MiXCR was run by TCRdb on the reads, yielding one entry per CDR3 protein. The sample contains a few hundred thousand distinct CDR3 sequences, 40% of which appear only once. The sequence was obtained from a human donor in good health (CMV status not recorded). Some clones in this sample may be carry-over from other donors' samples. The chain has TRBV7-2 and TRBJ2-1, with TRBD2 as a possible D gene (6 bases). Sequenced material: cultured PBMCs, taken from culture after CMV antigen stimulation. CDR3 nucleotides: TGTGCCAGCAGCCCGGGAGCTAATGAGCAGTTCTTC. Residues: CASSPGANEQFF.